This T cell receptor beta chain was obtained from a study of blood T cell repertoires in COVID-19. The CDR3 totals 18 residues. J gave up 4 bases and V 0 bases, and 11 bases lay outside the gene matches. Germline CDR1 SGDLS, CDR2 YYNGEE. Data came from immunoSEQ multiplex PCR; TCRdb stores just in-frame clones and leaves some out. In the table there are approximately 170,000 clones, less than 90% of which are singletons. The genes are TRBV9 and TRBJ2-3; 10 nucleotides align to TRBD2. Sequenced input: peripheral blood. The origin of this receptor is a man in his 60s with acute or convalescent COVID-19. CDR3 loop: CASSVGASGSKVADTQYF. Written as DNA, the CDR3 is TGTGCCAGCAGCGTAGGCGCTAGCGGGAGCAAGGTTGCAGATACGCAGTATTTT.